The 18 T cell receptor beta chains given below trace back to one sample, sequenced in a study of cytomegalovirus exposure and HLA in healthy donors. PCR amplification relied on 60 Vbeta primers (plus 13 Jbeta primers). The protocol was immunoSEQ multiplex PCR, while the TCRdb copy is restricted to in-frame clones and leaves out a portion. There are roughly 120,000 clones in the sample; 60% to 85% occur only once, and more than 1.5% lies in the top ten. What was sequenced was PBMCs. These receptors all stem from a man aged 45-65 years in good health and CMV-seronegative.

The V call is TRBV5-1, the J call TRBJ2-3; D might be TRBD1 (6 bases). The germline gives CDR1 SGHRS, CDR2 YFSETQ. CDR3 length: 15 amino acids. The ends were cut back, 4 bases at V and 2 bases at J, with 14 bases in the middle. The CDR3 reads CASSRDNTNTDTQYF. The CDR3 coding sequence is TGCGCCAGCAGCCGGGACAATACAAACACAGATACGCAGTATTTT.

This chain's CDR3 is CASSIPQGYQEKLFF. CDR3 DNA: TGTGCCAGTAGTATTCCTCAGGGGTATCAAGAAAAACTGTTTTTT. J is TRBJ1-4 and V is TRBV19; TRBD1 is a possible D gene (6 bases). CDR1 LNHDA and CDR2 SQIVND come from the germline V gene (reference sequence). The CDR3 runs 15 residues. V lost 3 bases and J 8 bases, leaving 16 bases between the germline ends.

V gene TRBV18 combines with J gene TRBJ1-6; 9 bases are a match to TRBD1. This CDR3 comprises 15 residues. The germline CDR1 and CDR2 sequences are KGHSH and LQKENI. V dropped 6 bases and J dropped 10; count of bases not matched to a gene: 10. The CDR3 spells CASSPETGGDSPLHF. In nucleotides, the CDR3 is TGTGCCAGCTCCCCGGAGACAGGGGGGGACTCACCCCTCCACTTT.

Only one count was recorded for this clone. The V and J genes are TRBV5-6 and TRBJ1-2; no clear D. Trimming took 4 bases from V and 4 from J, leaving 14 bases between them. Germline-derived CDR1 and CDR2 are SGHDT and YYEEEE. The CDR3 contains 14 residues. CDR3 bases: TGTGCCAGCAGCCCCCCGCGGTCTTCCTATGGCTACACCTTC. Its translation: CASSPPRSSYGYTF. Full variable domain (rest looked up from reference TRBV5-6 and TRBJ1-2): DAGVTQSPTHLIKTRGQQVTLRCSPKSGHDTVSWYQQALGQGPQFIFQYYEEEERQRGNFPDRFSGHQFPNYSSELNVNALLLGDSALYLCASSPPRSSYGYTFGSGTRLTVV.

This clone was detected once. The V gene is TRBV7-9, the J gene TRBJ2-5, with TRBD2 matching over 8 bases. The trim removed 2 bases at V and 5 bases at J, leaving 10 bases unmatched. This CDR3 has 16 amino acids. Germline lookup yields CDR1 SEHNR and CDR2 FQNEAQ (reference sequence). CDR3 sequence (DNA): TGTGCCAGCAGCTTAAACAGCGGGGGCGGGATTGAGACCCAGTACTTC. It encodes CASSLNSGGGIETQYF.

V is TRBV11-3 and J is TRBJ2-1; TRBD1 matches 8 bases. The germline gives CDR1 SGHNT, CDR2 YENEEA. This CDR3 is 15 amino acids long. V was pared by 5 bases and J by 5 bases, with 8 bases of the junction left unmatched. As DNA, the CDR3 is TGTGCCAGCAGCCCCCGACAGGGGTTCAACAATGAGCAGTTCTTC. Its protein product is CASSPRQGFNNEQFF.

This chain connects TRBV10-1 to TRBJ1-3; TRBD1 matches 8 bases. The ends lost 4 bases at V and 1 base at J; junction bases unmatched: 12. The CDR3 runs to 18 residues. Germline CDR1 reads WNHNN; CDR2 reads SYGVQD (reference sequence). The CDR3 bases are TGCGCCAGCAGTGCTAGGAGGGACAGGTTGGGTTCTGGAAACACCATATATTTT. Protein: CASSARRDRLGSGNTIYF.

The chain is built from TRBV6-6 and TRBJ1-5; D might be TRBD1 (6 bases). Trimming cost V 6 bases and J 0 bases, with 15 bases left between them. The CDR3 spans 16 residues. The germline CDR1 and CDR2 sequences are MNHNY and SVGAGI (reference sequence). CDR3 sequence reads: CASSPGKGDSNQPQHF. The CDR3 nucleotides are TGTGCCAGCAGCCCCGGCAAGGGGGATAGCAATCAGCCCCAGCATTTT.

This sequence joins TRBV19 and TRBJ1-4; 7 bases line up with TRBD1. The CDR3 has 17 amino acids. CDR1 and CDR2 (germline): LNHDA, SQIVND (reference sequence). The junction had 13 bases not matched to a gene; V was cut back by 3 bases and J by 6 bases. CDR3 in DNA: TGTGCCAGTAGTATCGCCCCCAACAAGGGGGCGCATGAAAAACTGTTTTTT. Protein product: CASSIAPNKGAHEKLFF.

This rearrangement joins TRBV19 to TRBJ2-2, with TRBD1 matching over 8 bases. Trimming at V came to 10 bases and at J to 4 bases, leaving 5 bases not matched to a gene. In germline, CDR1 is LNHDA, CDR2 SQIVND (reference sequence). The CDR3 contains 13 residues. The CDR3 DNA reads as TGTGCCACCAAAGACAGGGGCACCGGGGAGCTGTTTTTT. The encoded protein is CATKDRGTGELFF.

The V call is TRBV4-1, the J call TRBJ2-2; perhaps TRBD1 as D (5 bases). CDR1 is MGHRA, CDR2 YSYEKL, per germline. There are 16 residues in the CDR3. V lost 4 bases and J 6 bases, leaving 18 bases between the germline ends. The CDR3 loop reads CASSLHTDLGAGELFF. CDR3 nucleotides: TGCGCCAGCAGCCTGCACACCGATTTAGGGGCCGGGGAGCTGTTTTTT.

This clone was seen once. The V and J genes are TRBV4-2 and TRBJ2-7; 9 bases match TRBD1. The germline V gene has CDR1 LGHNA and CDR2 YNFKEQ. Unmatched junction bases numbered 4, after V lost 3 bases and J lost 4 bases. The CDR3 consists of 14 residues. Here the CDR3 DNA reads TGTGCCAGCAGCCACGGGACAGGGACGTACGAGCAGTACTTC. Its translation: CASSHGTGTYEQYF.

A few counts support this clone. DNA of the CDR3: TGTGCCAGTAGCCAGACTAGCGGGGGGGCCTACGAGCAGTACTTC. It yields the protein CASSQTSGGAYEQYF. The chain recombines TRBV19 with TRBJ2-7; 14 bases align to TRBD2. With V trimmed by 6 bases and J by 2 bases, 3 bases remained unmatched. Germline loops: CDR1 LNHDA, CDR2 SQIVND (reference sequence). This CDR3 has 15 residues.

This clone was counted a few times. J is TRBJ1-5 and V is TRBV5-5, with no clear D. With 0 bases removed from V and 3 bases from J, the gap between germline ends came to 7 bases. There are 14 residues in the CDR3. Germline CDR1 is SGHKS and CDR2 is YYEKEE (reference sequence). The CDR3 here is CASSLAGYNQPQHF. Here the CDR3 DNA reads TGTGCCAGCAGCTTGGCGGGATACAATCAGCCCCAGCATTTT.

This chain connects TRBV6-1 to TRBJ1-5, with D unclear. Germline CDR1 reads MNHNS; CDR2 reads SASEGT. V lost 3 bases and J lost 7, with 16 bases in between. CDR3 size: 15 residues. The CDR3 DNA reads TGTGCCAGCAGTGAGGACGGGAGGTTCGGACAGCCCCAGCATTTT. Amino acids: CASSEDGRFGQPQHF.

This clone was picked up a small number of times. The chain employs TRBV7-9 and TRBJ2-1, with 9 bases identical to TRBD1. Germline trimming cut 10 bases from V and 7 bases from J; bases unmatched to any gene: 5. The germline CDR1 and CDR2 sequences are SEHNR and FQNEAQ (reference sequence). This CDR3 has 12 residues. CDR3 in amino acids: CAKQGAGNEQFF. DNA for the CDR3: TGTGCCAAACAGGGGGCCGGGAATGAGCAGTTCTTC.

The chain carries TRBV18 and TRBJ1-5; TRBD1 is a possible D gene (6 bases). This CDR3 has 19 amino acids. CDR1 and CDR2 (germline): KGHSH, LQKENI. Trimming took 3 bases from V and 2 from J, leaving 23 bases between them. CDR3 sequence reads: CASSPGIVGTLQGNQPQHF. CDR3 sequence (DNA): TGTGCCAGCTCACCCGGTATTGTCGGGACACTTCAAGGCAATCAGCCCCAGCATTTT.

This clone was recorded once. The chain uses TRBV5-1 and TRBJ1-6, with TRBD1 as a possible D gene (5 bases). The V and J ends lost 2 bases and 7 bases respectively, with 10 bases between them. The CDR3 spans 14 residues. Germline CDR1 and CDR2: SGHRS and YFSETQ. The CDR3 DNA sequence: TGCGCCAGCAGCTTTGGGGAGGGGAATTCACCCCTCCACTTT. It is translated as CASSFGEGNSPLHF.